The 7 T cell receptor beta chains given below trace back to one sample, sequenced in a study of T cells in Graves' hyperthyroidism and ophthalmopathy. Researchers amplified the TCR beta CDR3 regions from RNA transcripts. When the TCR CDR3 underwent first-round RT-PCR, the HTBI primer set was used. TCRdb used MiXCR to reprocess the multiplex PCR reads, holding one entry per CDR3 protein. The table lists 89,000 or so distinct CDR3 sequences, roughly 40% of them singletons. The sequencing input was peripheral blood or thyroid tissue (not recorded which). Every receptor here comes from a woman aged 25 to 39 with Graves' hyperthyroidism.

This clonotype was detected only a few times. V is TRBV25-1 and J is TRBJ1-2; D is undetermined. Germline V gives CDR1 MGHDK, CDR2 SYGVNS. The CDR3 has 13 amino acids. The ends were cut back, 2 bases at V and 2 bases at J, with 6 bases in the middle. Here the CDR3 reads CASSEDLNYGYTF. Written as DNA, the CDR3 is TGTGCCAGCAGTGAAGACCTAAACTATGGCTACACCTTC.

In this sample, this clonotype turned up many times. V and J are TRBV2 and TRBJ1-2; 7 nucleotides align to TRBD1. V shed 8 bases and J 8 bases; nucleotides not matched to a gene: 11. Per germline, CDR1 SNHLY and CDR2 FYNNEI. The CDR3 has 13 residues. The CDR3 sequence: CASGIDRDGGYTF. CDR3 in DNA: TGTGCCAGCGGTATTGACAGGGATGGGGGCTACACCTTC.

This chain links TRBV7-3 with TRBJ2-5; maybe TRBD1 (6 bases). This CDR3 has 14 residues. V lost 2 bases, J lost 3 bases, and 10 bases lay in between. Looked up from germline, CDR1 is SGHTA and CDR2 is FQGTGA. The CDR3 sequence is CASSLGAGEETQYF. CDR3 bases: TGTGCCAGCAGCTTAGGGGCAGGGGAAGAGACCCAGTACTTC.

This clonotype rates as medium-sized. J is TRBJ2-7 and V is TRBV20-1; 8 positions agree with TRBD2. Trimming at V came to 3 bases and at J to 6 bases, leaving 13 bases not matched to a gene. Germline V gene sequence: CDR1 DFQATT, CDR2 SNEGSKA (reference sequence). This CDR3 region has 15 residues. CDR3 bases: TGCAGTGCTAGGACGGGAGGGAGGGCTGCGGGCGAGCAGTACTTC. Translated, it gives CSARTGGRAAGEQYF.

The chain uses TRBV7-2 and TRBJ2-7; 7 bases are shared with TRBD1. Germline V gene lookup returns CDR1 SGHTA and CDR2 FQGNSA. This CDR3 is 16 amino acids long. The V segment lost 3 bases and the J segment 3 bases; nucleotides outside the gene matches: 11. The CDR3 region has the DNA TGTGCCAGCAGCTTGGGACCGGGACAGAGCGACTACGAGCAGTACTTC. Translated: CASSLGPGQSDYEQYF. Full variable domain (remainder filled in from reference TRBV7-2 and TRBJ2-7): GAGVSQSPSNKVTEKGKDVELRCDPISGHTALYWYRQSLGQGLEFLIYFQGNSAPDKSGLPSDRFSAERTGGSVSTLTIQRTQQEDSAVYLCASSLGPGQSDYEQYFGPGTRLTVT.

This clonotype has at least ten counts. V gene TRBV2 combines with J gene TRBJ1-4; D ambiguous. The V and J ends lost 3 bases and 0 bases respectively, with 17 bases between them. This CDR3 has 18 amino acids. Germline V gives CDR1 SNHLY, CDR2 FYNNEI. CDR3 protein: CASSDETLTLATNEKLFF. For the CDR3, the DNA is TGTGCCAGCAGTGACGAGACGTTAACGCTTGCAACTAATGAAAAACTGTTTTTT.

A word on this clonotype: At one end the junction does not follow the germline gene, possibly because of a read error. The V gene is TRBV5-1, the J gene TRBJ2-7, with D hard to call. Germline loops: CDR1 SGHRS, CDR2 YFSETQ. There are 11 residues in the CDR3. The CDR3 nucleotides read TGCGCCAGCGGCTTGGGATACGGGCAGTACTTC. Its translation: CASGLGYGQYF.